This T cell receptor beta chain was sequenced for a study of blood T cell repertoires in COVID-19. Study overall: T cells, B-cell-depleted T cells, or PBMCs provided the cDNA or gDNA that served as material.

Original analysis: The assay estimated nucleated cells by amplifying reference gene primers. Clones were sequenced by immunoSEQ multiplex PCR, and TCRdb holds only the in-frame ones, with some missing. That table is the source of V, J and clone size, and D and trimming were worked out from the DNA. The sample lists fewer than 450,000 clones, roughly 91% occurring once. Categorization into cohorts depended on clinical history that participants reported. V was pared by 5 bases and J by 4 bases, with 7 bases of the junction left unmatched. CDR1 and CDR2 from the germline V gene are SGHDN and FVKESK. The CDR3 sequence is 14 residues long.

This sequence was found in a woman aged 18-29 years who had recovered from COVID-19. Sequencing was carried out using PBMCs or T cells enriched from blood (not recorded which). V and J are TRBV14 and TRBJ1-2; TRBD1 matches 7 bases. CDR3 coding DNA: TGTGCCAGCAGCTCGGGACAGACCTTCTATGGCTACACCTTC. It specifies CASSSGQTFYGYTF. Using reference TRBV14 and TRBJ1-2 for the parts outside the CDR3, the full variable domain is EAGVTQFPSHSVIEKGQTVTLRCDPISGHDNLYWYRRVMGKEIKFLLHFVKESKQDESGMPNNRFLAERTGGTYSTLKVQPAELEDSGVYFCASSSGQTFYGYTFGSGTRLTVV.